This entry is about one TCR beta chain. Judged by its sample share, this clone qualifies as medium-sized (0.01 to 0.1%). The antigen it binds to is not known. There are no base qualities to consult, and no much larger clone falls within one base. No patient had received any treatment before thyroid surgery. Using T-cell receptor beta sequencing, the researchers looked back retrospectively at clinical samples from patients, gathered between about 2012 and 2019. Trimming at the junction amounts to 2 bases on V and 3 bases on J, and the germline ends lie 10 bases apart. CDR1 and CDR2, looked up from the germline V gene, are ENHRY and SYGVKD. CDR3 length: 14 amino acids, cysteine to phenylalanine. Left in the record is the CDR3 DNA by itself, 42 bases read in frame from the first base. The sample belongs to a study of metastatic and nonmetastatic thyroid tumors (dated by TCRdb to 2020 to 2022). Regarding the complete study: For patients with malignant and with benign thyroid disease, the researchers compared repertoires between peripheral blood samples and tumor or nodule tissue samples.

The receptor library was made with PCR. Instrument on record: Illumina HiSeq 4000. High-throughput sequencing was used to profile the TCR beta-chain CDR3 region of each patient. The authors processed their data as follows. Drawing on CDR3 differences between clinicopathological groups, the researchers built a classifier meant to tell apart patients with distant-metastatic papillary thyroid cancer. Repertoire diversity was assessed with the Shannon index, and tumor-blood repertoire similarity with the Morisita-Horn index. TCRdb took the public reads, trimmed them with fastp at Q25, ran MiXCR for clone calling and kept in-frame beta chains. What appears here as the V and J calls and clone size reflects TCRdb's work, not the paper's. The sample includes about 7,700 clones, with 25% to 35% observed a single time. Roughly 29% of the sample goes to the ten largest clones. The study at large found these results: In both blood and tumor samples, malignant tumors were reported to have significantly higher TCR beta diversity than benign nodules.

The receptor's source is a female donor with papillary thyroid cancer or a benign thyroid nodule (not recorded which). Some clones in this sample may be carry-over from other donors' samples. The chain is made from TRBV10-3 and TRBJ1-1; the D gene cannot be named for sure. Material: tumor tissue. The sequenced DNA is TGTGCCATCAGTGAGCCAGCCACGGACACTGAAGCTTTCTTT. Translation gives CAISEPATDTEAFF.